The rows below give T cell receptor beta chains drawn from one sample of a study of PD-L1 blockade in urothelial cancer. Here immunoSEQ multiplex PCR was the method, and the copy in TCRdb shows in-frame clones only, minus some. The table records tens of thousands of clones, roughly 86% of them present only once. The material sequenced was PBMCs, taken around atezolizumab (anti-PD-L1) treatment. The source of these receptors is a man aged 45-60 years with urothelial cancer. CDR3s include the opening cysteine and the closing phenylalanine or tryptophan. D genes are given only for firm matches. Size is omitted from some rows. Given values are once, few, many or a class for expanded clones.

.	11	TRBV6-5	.	TRBJ2-7	TGTGCCAGCAGTAACAACTACGAGCAGTACTTC	CASSNNYEQYF
.	16	TRBV4-1	.	TRBJ1-5	TGCGCCAGCAGCCAATTCGGGGGGGCCCACGGACAGCCCCAGCATTTT	CASSQFGGAHGQPQHF
.	17	TRBV30	.	TRBJ1-5	TGTGCCTGGAGTGGAGACAGGTGGTCTATAAAAGATCAGCCCCAGCATTTT	CAWSGDRWSIKDQPQHF
.	16	TRBV7-8	TRBD2	TRBJ2-1	TGTGCCAGCAGCTCCCCCTGGCGGGAGGGCCAAAATGAGCAGTTCTTC	CASSSPWREGQNEQFF
few	13	TRBV27	TRBD1	TRBJ1-1	TGTGCCAGCAGACAGGGACAGTTATTTGAAGCTTTCTTT	CASRQGQLFEAFF
once	13	TRBV5-8	TRBD1	TRBJ1-1	TGTGCCAGCAGCCAACAGGGGGGCACTGAAGCTTTCTTT	CASSQQGGTEAFF
once	17	TRBV5-1	TRBD1	TRBJ2-5	TGCGCCAGCAGCTTGGAGCCGGGGACAGGAGAGCGGGAGACCCAGTACTTC	CASSLEPGTGERETQYF
.	15	TRBV4-2	.	TRBJ2-2	TGTGCCAGCAGCCCTTCCAGGGTGAACACCGGGGAGCTGTTTTTT	CASSPSRVNTGELFF
.	14	TRBV9	TRBD2	TRBJ2-2	TGTGCCAGCAGGGGGAGGGCCGACACCGGGGAGCTGTTTTTT	CASRGRADTGELFF
.	17	TRBV4-1	.	TRBJ2-1	TGCGCCAGCAGCCAAGCCGCCGACAGGCATTTTTACAATGAGCAGTTCTTC	CASSQAADRHFYNEQFF
.	19	TRBV7-8	TRBD2	TRBJ2-3	TGTGCCAGCGGAGGGGGACTAGCGGGCTACTTAACTAGCACAGATACGCAGTATTTT	CASGGGLAGYLTSTDTQYF
.	15	TRBV14	TRBD2	TRBJ2-1	TGTGCCAGCAGCCAAGAAGCGGGGAGGGGTGTTGAGCAGTTCTTC	CASSQEAGRGVEQFF
.	14	TRBV30	TRBD1	TRBJ2-1	TGTGCCTGGAGTGTAGGACAGGGGATGAATGAGCAGTTCTTC	CAWSVGQGMNEQFF
once	17	TRBV7-6	.	TRBJ2-7	TGTGCCAGCAGCTTAGTCGTCCAGGGCCCCCACGCGGTCGAGCAGTACTTC	CASSLVVQGPHAVEQYF
few	14	TRBV6-5	TRBD1	TRBJ2-2	TGTGCCAGCAGATACAGGGGAAGCACCGGGGAGCTGTTTTTT	CASRYRGSTGELFF
.	12	TRBV6-6	.	TRBJ1-1	TGTGCCAGCAGTTTCACAGGGACTGAAGCTTTCTTT	CASSFTGTEAFF
.	15	TRBV4-3	.	TRBJ1-1	TGCGCCAGCAGCCAAGAAGGCAGGGTGAACACTGAAGCTTTCTTT	CASSQEGRVNTEAFF
.	17	TRBV25-1	TRBD1	TRBJ1-5	TGTGCCAGCAGTGGCGACAGGGGAGGAAATAGCAATCAGCCCCAGCATTTT	CASSGDRGGNSNQPQHF
medium-sized	17	TRBV2	.	TRBJ1-6	TGTGCCAGCAGTATGGCAGGGCCTAGCTCCTATAATTCACCCCTCCACTTT	CASSMAGPSSYNSPLHF
.	16	TRBV19	TRBD1	TRBJ2-7	TGTGCCAGTAGTATAGATCCCGGGACAGGGAAAAACGAGCAGTACTTC	CASSIDPGTGKNEQYF
.	15	TRBV7-6	TRBD2	TRBJ2-3	TGTGCCAGCAGCATCCTAGCGGGGGGCACAGATACGCAGTATTTT	CASSILAGGTDTQYF